This TCR beta chain stems from a study of shared clonotypes between healthy human individuals (dated by TCRdb to 2018 to 2021). Concerning the study at large: Two women and a few men aged 18 to 49 years were included in the cohort. Per donor, three plates each were used for CD4 naive and CD4 memory, two for CD8 naive, and one for CD8 memory. To estimate repertoire size and how much clonotypes are shared between individuals, the study performed deep sequencing of blood TCR repertoires from roughly five healthy adults. To increase sequencing depth and limit assay-specific biases, different laboratories used diverse techniques to prepare libraries and sequence TCR repertoires. Each donor's leukapheresis produced roughly between roughly 0.94 and 9.5 billion PBMCs. The investigation overall reported the following: Incomplete sequencing was indicated by rarefaction of sorted-subset datasets, despite the large sequencing depth. Estimated clonotype richness was generally larger for naive than for memory subsets. Compared with non-shared clonotypes, clonotypes shared by all four sorted-subset donors had higher generation probabilities. Sharing across a few donors was observed for approximately 4.6% of naive CD4, over 3% of naive CD8, roughly 2.4% of memory CD4, and about 0.4% of memory CD8 clonotypes. Sampling was limited to blood, and TCR repertoires in tissue likely differ from TCR repertoires in blood. Because the study included a small number of donors, the genetic and exposure-history diversity represented was limited. Based on pairwise subsampling, the degree of clonotype sharing among donors was expected to be affected by sequencing depth.

As for this clone: Its cognate antigen has yet to be identified. The input lacks base qualities; no much larger clone sits a single base away.

For the CD8 naive samples, CD45RO-negative cells were positively selected for CCR7, yielding a CD45RA+CCR7+ population from which TemRA cells were excluded. The donors were healthy, HIV-negative adults with no recently reported acute infections or vaccinations. All donors were Caucasian adults living in Nashville, Tennessee, USA. Blood was collected by leukapheresis, and PBMCs were isolated by Ficoll-Histopaque density gradient centrifugation and then cryopreserved in liquid nitrogen vapor phase. Analytical flow cytometry was used to check the purity and quantity of each magnetically sorted T cell population. Each sorted fraction had its genomic DNA isolated and then quantified by UV absorbance on a Nanodrop 2000c. Using the deep immunoSEQ assay, TCR CDR3 regions were amplified from genomic DNA by multiplex PCR. Genomic DNA extracted from each cell subset was distributed evenly over all wells of several immunoSEQ 96-well plates, and each plate served as one replicate. For sorted subsets, approximately 200 ng of genomic DNA, equivalent to 25,000 to 35,000 T cell genomes, went into each replicate PCR. Purified libraries were measured with a Qubit 3.0 fluorometer, size-checked on a Bioanalyzer 2100, and measured again with the KAPA Library Quantification kit. Every immunoSEQ 96-well plate was sequenced on a separate single-read 150-cycle Illumina NextSeq 550 flow cell. The study's own analysis went as follows. Because the immunoSEQ output included only junctional sequences and no quality scores, the filtering could not be the same as the filtering used for full-length reads. To assign V/J genes and CDR3, sequences were annotated using PyIR, a Python wrapper for IgBLAST v1.9, with IMGT germline references. Reads were removed for weak V/J assignments (E-value above 1e-6), missing CDR3, stop codons, out-of-frame junctions, or ambiguous translated residues. V3J clonotypes were defined as sequences sharing an identical inferred V gene, J gene, and CDR3 amino acid sequence. To compute the percentage overlap between repertoires, the number of shared unique clonotypes was divided by the size of the smaller repertoire. Three approaches were used to assess repertoire richness: RTK rarefaction, the Chao1 estimator, and Recon v2.1 estimates of unobserved clonotypes. For all TCRbeta clonotypes obtained by the gDNA method from a few donors, generation probabilities were computed with OLGA. TCRdb obtained this table from immuneACCESS and retained in-frame rearrangements with V and J assigned. These tables miss some clones; where compared with another copy, unresolved V genes account for less than half of the shortfall, and the remainder is unexplained. The V and J calls and the clone size are those of that table, but D and trimming were determined from the DNA. Across this sample there are about 2 million clones, with less than 95% seen only once. The leading ten clones occupy more than 0.95% of the sample.

Specimen: naive CD8+ T cells sorted from blood. The cell subset or site label for this specimen denotes: CD45RA+CCR7+. The TCR sequence derives from a man between 18 and 29 years old in good health.

In nucleotide form, the sequence is TGTGCCAGCAGCTCGACCGCAGGGTTTGCGTTGGATGGGCAGTACTTC. The translation is CASSSTAGFALDGQYF. The rearranged chain carries TRBV7-6 and TRBJ2-7; TRBD1 is perhaps the D gene, given 5 matching bases. According to the germline V gene, CDR1 reads SGHVS and CDR2 reads FNYEAQ. The germline ends are 25 bases apart after V is trimmed by 4 bases and J by 9 bases. From the cysteine up to the phenylalanine, the CDR3 has a length of 16 residues. Only the CDR3 portion is preserved as DNA: 48 bases, with reading frame beginning at the first base.